The clone carrying this T cell receptor (beta chain) was counted between two and nine times. Its antigen is not known. Patients aged 18 to 65 had newly diagnosed hyperthyroidism of under 2 months' duration. Diagnoses were established using clinical symptoms, serum thyroxine and TRAb, thyroid ultrasound and orbital computed tomography. This entry belongs to a study of T cells in Graves' hyperthyroidism and ophthalmopathy. Study details: Initial diagnosis, before any treatment, was when peripheral blood was collected. General study findings and limits: Clonotypes that were expanded in thyroid above 0.001 mostly appeared in blood too.

RNA transcripts yielded amplified TCR beta CDR3 regions. RT-PCR in the first round (using the HTBI primer set) targeted the TCR CDR3. MiXCR, run by TCRdb on the multiplex PCR reads, gives a single entry per CDR3 protein. Of hundreds of thousands of distinct CDR3 sequences listed, roughly 17% are singletons. The TCR was taken from a woman under 40 with Graves' hyperthyroidism. Sequencing used blood.

The CDR3, as DNA: TGTGCCAGTTTTTCTGCCGGGACAGGGGGCTACGAGCAGTACTTC. Translating gives CASFSAGTGGYEQYF. The V gene is TRBV27, the J gene TRBJ2-7; 11 bases fit TRBD1. The ends lost 9 bases at V and 3 bases at J; junction bases unmatched: 10. The CDR3 is made up of 15 amino acids. CDR1 and CDR2 from the germline V gene are MNHEY and SMNVEV (reference sequence).